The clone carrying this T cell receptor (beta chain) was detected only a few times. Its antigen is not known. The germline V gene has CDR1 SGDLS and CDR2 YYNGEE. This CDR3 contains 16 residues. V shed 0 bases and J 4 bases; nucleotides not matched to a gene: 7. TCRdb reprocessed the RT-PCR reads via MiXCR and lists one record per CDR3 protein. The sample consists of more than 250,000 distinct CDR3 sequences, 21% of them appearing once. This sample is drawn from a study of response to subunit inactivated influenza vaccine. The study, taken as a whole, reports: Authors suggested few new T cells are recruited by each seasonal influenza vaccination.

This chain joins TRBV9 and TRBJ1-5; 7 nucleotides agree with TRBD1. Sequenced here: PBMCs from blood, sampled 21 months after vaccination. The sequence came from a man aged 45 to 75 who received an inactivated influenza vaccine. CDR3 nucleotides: TGTGCCAGCAGCGTAGGACAGGGCTTTTCTAATCAGCCCCAGCATTTT. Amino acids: CASSVGQGFSNQPQHF.